This passage covers 27 T cell receptor beta chains from one sample sequenced in a study of regulatory T cells in long-lasting Graves disease. The time point here: newly diagnosed GD, antithyroid drugs for less than 3 months. PBMC RNA served as the TCR library source. Construction of TCR beta libraries relied on iRepertoire HTBI primers and on Arm-PCR targeting CDR3 regions. MiXCR was run by TCRdb on the multiplex PCR reads, yielding one entry per CDR3 protein. The sample has a few hundred thousand distinct CDR3 sequences, 12% seen once; the top ten hold 18%. A further study also used this sample, focusing on T cells in Graves' hyperthyroidism and ophthalmopathy.

The starting material was peripheral blood mononuclear cells (PBMCs), obtained at new diagnosis, from a patient treated with antithyroid drugs. All receptors come from a woman under 30 with Graves disease.

There are many counts of this clonotype. The chain links TRBV30 to TRBJ1-2; possible D gene TRBD1, 6 bases. Trimming shortened V by 8 bases and J by 4 bases, and 11 bases separated the two germline ends. The CDR3 loop spans 11 amino acids. Per germline, CDR1 GTSNPN and CDR2 SVGIG (reference sequence). Written as DNA, the CDR3 is TGTGCCGGACAGAAATTCTATGGCTACACCTTC. Protein product: CAGQKFYGYTF. Full variable domain (remainder filled in from reference TRBV30 and TRBJ1-2): SQTIHQWPATLVQPVGSPLSLECTVEGTSNPNLYWYRQAAGRGLQLLFYSVGIGQISSEVPQNLSASRPQDRQFILSSKKLLLSDSGFYLCAGQKFYGYTFGSGTRLTVV.

This sequence joins TRBV11-2 and TRBJ2-5; a weak D match, TRBD2 (5 bases). Germline V gene sequence: CDR1 SGHAT, CDR2 FQNNGV. The CDR3 sequence is 16 residues long. Trimming removed 4 bases at V and 3 bases at J, with 18 bases between. The CDR3 region has the DNA TGTGCCAGCAGCTATTTCGGTTCCCTGGGAGAAGAGACCCAGTACTTC. The encoded protein is CASSYFGSLGEETQYF.

There are a few counts of this clonotype. J is TRBJ2-1 and V is TRBV30; D is possibly TRBD1 or TRBD2 (7 bases each). From germline, CDR1 is GTSNPN and CDR2 SVGIG (reference sequence). V dropped 3 bases and J dropped 8 bases, with 11 bases sitting between them. The CDR3 totals 12 residues. DNA of the CDR3: TGTGCCTGGAGCCCAGGGGGGGATGAGCAGTTCTTC. Its protein is CAWSPGGDEQFF. The whole variable domain, remainder taken from reference TRBV30 and TRBJ2-1, is SQTIHQWPATLVQPVGSPLSLECTVEGTSNPNLYWYRQAAGRGLQLLFYSVGIGQISSEVPQNLSASRPQDRQFILSSKKLLLSDSGFYLCAWSPGGDEQFFGPGTRLTVL.

There are a few counts of this clonotype. The gene calls are TRBV3-2 and TRBJ1-2; the table's D call of TRBD1 was not tested on the DNA. TRBV3-2 represents a pseudogene. The CDR3 is made up of 16 amino acids. The CDR3 reads CASSLTRDMKNYGYTF. CDR3 DNA sequence: TGTGCCAGCAGCCTTACCCGGGACATGAAAAACTATGGCTACACCTTC.

This clonotype appeared many times. This chain joins TRBV15 and TRBJ1-1; D gene unclear. The CDR3 is 18 amino acids. CDR1 and CDR2 (germline): LNHNV, YYDKDF (reference sequence). Trimming removed 0 bases at V and 1 base at J, with 18 bases between. CDR3 sequence reads: CATSRDFWSAFSNTEAFF. The CDR3 DNA sequence: TGTGCCACCAGCAGAGATTTTTGGTCCGCGTTTTCGAACACTGAAGCTTTCTTT.

This chain connects TRBV29-1 to TRBJ1-1, with unresolved D. The V gene lost 5 bases and the J gene lost 1 base, with 5 bases spanning the gap. This CDR3 region has 11 residues. Looked up from germline, CDR1 is SQVTM and CDR2 is ANQGSEA. The CDR3 region has the DNA TGCAGCGTTCTTAGGAACACTGAAGCTTTCTTT. Protein product: CSVLRNTEAFF.

Many counts were recorded for this clonotype. The chain employs TRBV6-1 and TRBJ1-1; TRBD1 matches at 10 bases. The CDR3 sequence is 13 residues long. Germline lookup yields CDR1 MNHNS and CDR2 SASEGT. The junction had 7 bases not matched to a gene; V was cut back by 8 bases and J by 7 bases. The CDR3 DNA sequence: TGTGCCAGCTGGACAGGGGGTCGGGTTGAAGCTTTCTTT. Translation gives CASWTGGRVEAFF.

This clonotype was detected ten times or more. This sequence joins TRBV7-6 and TRBJ1-1; D call uncertain. Trimming took off 4 bases at V and 2 bases at J, with 8 bases between the two ends. The CDR3 is made up of 13 amino acids. CDR1 and CDR2 (germline): SGHVS, FNYEAQ. The CDR3 sequence: CASSWQANTEAFF. Here the CDR3 DNA reads TGTGCCAGCAGCTGGCAGGCCAACACTGAAGCTTTCTTT.

This clonotype was observed many times. This chain joins TRBV29-1 and TRBJ1-1, with D tentatively TRBD1 (5 bases). This CDR3 is built from 14 residues. The V gene's germline CDR1 is SQVTM and CDR2 ANQGSEA. Trimming shortened V by 4 bases and J by 5 bases, and 17 bases separated the two germline ends. The CDR3 coding sequence is TGCAGCGTTGGGCGGGGAGGGGTGGTTACTGAAGCTTTCTTT. The encoded protein is CSVGRGGVVTEAFF. Full variable domain (missing parts from reference TRBV29-1 and TRBJ1-1): SAVISQKPSRDICQRGTSLTIQCQVDSQVTMMFWYRQQPGQSLTLIATANQGSEATYESGFVIDKFPISRPNLTFSTLTVSNMSPEDSSIYLCSVGRGGVVTEAFFGQGTRLTVV.

This clonotype showed up just a few times. J is TRBJ2-3 and V is TRBV4-1; the D gene is possibly TRBD2 (6 bases). Trimming took off 4 bases at V and 5 bases at J, with 10 bases between the two ends. This CDR3 comprises 13 residues. From germline, CDR1 is MGHRA and CDR2 YSYEKL. The CDR3 coding sequence is TGCGCCAGCAGCCCCATCGGGAGAGATACGCAGTATTTT. Protein sequence: CASSPIGRDTQYF.

This clonotype was seen at least ten times. The chain carries TRBV6-1 and TRBJ1-1, with a weak D call TRBD1 (6 bases). The CDR3 is 13 residues long. Trimming cost V 6 bases and J 8 bases, with 16 bases left between them. CDR1 and CDR2 from the germline V gene are MNHNS and SASEGT. CDR3 protein: CASSLVGGPEAFF. Written as DNA, the CDR3 is TGTGCCAGCAGCCTTGTGGGGGGCCCCGAAGCTTTCTTT.

The CDR3: CSATGGDQPQHF. CDR3 nucleotides: TGCAGTGCAACAGGGGGGGATCAGCCCCAGCATTTT. The chain joins TRBV20-1 to TRBJ1-5, with 8 bases aligning to TRBD1. The V segment lost 6 bases and the J segment 5 bases; nucleotides outside the gene matches: 3. CDR3 length: 12 amino acids. Germline lookup yields CDR1 DFQATT and CDR2 SNEGSKA (reference sequence).

A note on this clonotype: Possible read error: a much larger clone is one base away. The chain links TRBV11-2 to TRBJ2-1; D gene ambiguous. The V gene lost 1 base and the J gene lost 5 bases, with 9 bases spanning the gap. The germline V gene encodes CDR1 SGHAT and CDR2 FQNNGV. The CDR3 consists of 14 residues. The DNA of the CDR3 is TGTGCCAGCAGCTTAGCGGCCGCCCACAATGAGCAGTTCTTC. It yields the protein CASSLAAAHNEQFF.

The sample holds many counts of this clonotype. The CDR3 region has the DNA TGTGCCAGTAGTATGACAGGACTTACTAACTATGGCTACACCTTC. Amino acid sequence: CASSMTGLTNYGYTF. The chain recombines TRBV19 with TRBJ1-2; tentatively, D is TRBD1 (6 bases). V dropped 3 bases and J dropped 0 bases, with 11 bases sitting between them. Looked up from germline, CDR1 is LNHDA and CDR2 is SQIVND (reference sequence). CDR3 length: 15 amino acids.

This clonotype was found many times. This rearrangement joins TRBV7-2 to TRBJ1-4, with 8 bases matching TRBD1. Germline V lookup: CDR1 SGHTA, CDR2 FQGNSA. The CDR3 sequence is 16 residues long. The V gene end was trimmed by 4 bases and the J gene end by 5 bases; junction bases not matched to a gene: 9. CDR3 protein: CASSSRIGDRNEKLFF. DNA of the CDR3: TGTGCCAGCAGCTCAAGGATCGGGGACAGGAATGAAAAACTGTTTTTT.

The sample holds many counts of this clonotype. The V and J genes are TRBV18 and TRBJ2-7; no clear D gene. Trimming left V 4 bases short and J 0 bases short, with 13 bases between. CDR3 length equals 15 residues. Germline values: CDR1 KGHSH, CDR2 LQKENI. CDR3 DNA: TGTGCCAGCTCACAAGGTCCTGCTAGCTCCTACGAGCAGTACGTC. Amino acid sequence: CASSQGPASSYEQYV.

This clonotype has a count of ten or more. The chain uses TRBV7-9 and TRBJ2-7; D perhaps matches TRBD1 (5 bases). V was cut by 1 base and J by 1 base, with 8 bases left in between. Germline V CDR1 and CDR2: SEHNR, FQNEAQ (reference sequence). The CDR3 has 14 residues. The DNA of the CDR3 is TGTGCCAGCAGCTTAGATAGGACATCCTACGAGCAGTACTTC. It translates to CASSLDRTSYEQYF.

This clonotype has at least ten counts. Here the CDR3 DNA reads TGTGCCAGCAGTCTCGGCCGGGCGGTTAATGAAAAACTGTTTTTT. Translating it yields CASSLGRAVNEKLFF. The rearrangement joins TRBV13 to TRBJ1-4; D unclear. Germline CDR1 PRHDT, CDR2 FYEKMQ (reference sequence). The CDR3 runs to 15 residues. V lost 6 bases and J 4 bases, leaving 15 bases between the germline ends.

The CDR3 sequence is CASSLSDRAGGYTF. The CDR3 region has the DNA TGTGCCAGCAGTTTATCGGACAGGGCCGGTGGCTACACCTTC. The chain is built from TRBV28 and TRBJ1-2; 8 bases match TRBD1. The germline V gene has CDR1 MDHEN and CDR2 SYDVKM. This CDR3 has 14 residues. V was pared by 1 base and J by 7 bases, with 5 bases of the junction left unmatched.

Turning to this clonotype: A much larger clone lies a single base off, so this may be a read error. A read error is likely, as this CDR3 ends without the conserved phenylalanine or tryptophan. The chain carries TRBV6-1 and TRBJ2-7; D is ambiguous. Between the trimmed V and J ends, which lost 7 bases and 3 bases, there was a span of 13 bases. Germline CDR1 reads MNHNS; CDR2 reads SASEGT. The CDR3 totals 13 residues. This chain's CDR3 is CASISTDDYEQYL. CDR3 nucleotides: TGTGCCAGCATCTCGACGGACGACTACGAGCAGTACCTC.

The chain employs TRBV20-1 and TRBJ2-5; TRBD2 is a possible D gene (6 bases). The V end lost 0 bases, the J end lost 2 bases, and 13 bases lay between the germline ends. This CDR3 has 15 residues. CDR1 and CDR2 (germline): DFQATT, SNEGSKA (reference sequence). Written as DNA, the CDR3 is TGCAGTGCTAGAGATAGCGGTCTCACTCAAGAGACCCAGTACTTC. Amino acids: CSARDSGLTQETQYF.

This clonotype was observed many times. The CDR3: CASSAYLAGVSYNEQFF. CDR3 DNA: TGCGCCAGCAGCGCCTACCTAGCGGGAGTCTCCTACAATGAGCAGTTCTTC. V and J are TRBV5-1 and TRBJ2-1, with 10 bases fitting TRBD2. The CDR3 has 17 residues. The V gene end was trimmed by 4 bases and the J gene end by 0 bases; junction bases not matched to a gene: 7. Germline CDR1 and CDR2: SGHRS and YFSETQ.

In this sample, this clonotype turned up many times. The rearrangement links TRBV7-3 to TRBJ1-2; 10 bases fit TRBD1. V gave up 4 bases and J gave up 0 bases; unmatched junction bases: 2. Germline assignment: CDR1 SGHTA and CDR2 FQGTGA. The CDR3 extends over 15 amino acids. CDR3 sequence reads: CASSWTGGPNYGYTF. In nucleotides, the CDR3 is TGTGCCAGCAGCTGGACAGGGGGACCTAACTATGGCTACACCTTC.

The sample holds many counts of this clonotype. This rearrangement joins TRBV5-5 to TRBJ2-7; D not resolved. The CDR3 covers 17 residues. Germline CDR1 is SGHKS and CDR2 is YYEKEE (reference sequence). V gave up 4 bases and J gave up 2 bases, with 22 bases separating them. Here the CDR3 reads CASSPPGSWGTPYEQYF. The DNA of the CDR3 is TGTGCCAGCAGCCCCCCCGGATCCTGGGGAACCCCCTACGAGCAGTACTTC.

Details on this clonotype: Being one base from a much bigger clone, this may be a read error. The chain recombines TRBV20-1 with TRBJ1-1, with D perhaps TRBD1 (5 bases). Per the germline V gene, CDR1 is DFQATT and CDR2 is SNEGSKA (reference sequence). CDR3 length equals 14 residues. The CDR3 nucleotides read TGCAGTGCTAGAGATTATGCAGGGAACACTGAAGCTCTCTTT. This encodes CSARDYAGNTEALF.

At least ten counts were recorded for this clonotype. The chain is built from TRBV20-1 and TRBJ2-7; D might be TRBD1 or TRBD2, each matching 5 bases. Germline-derived CDR1 and CDR2 are DFQATT and SNEGSKA (reference sequence). The CDR3 spans 14 residues. Trimming took off 5 bases at V and 4 bases at J, with 18 bases between the two ends. CDR3 in amino acids: CSACPVTGGYEQYF. CDR3 sequence (DNA): TGCAGTGCTTGCCCCGTAACAGGCGGGTACGAGCAGTACTTC.

This clonotype has at least ten counts. The rearrangement links TRBV12-3 or TRBV12-4 to TRBJ1-3; D remains ambiguous. The V end lost 3 bases, the J end lost 2 bases, and 8 bases lay between the germline ends. The CDR3 has 14 amino acids. The CDR3 protein is CASSFGSTGNTIYF. The CDR3 DNA is TGTGCCAGCAGTTTTGGGTCGACTGGAAACACCATATATTTT.